Each of the 30 T cell receptor beta chains below was sequenced from the same sample in a study of beta chain features in type 1 diabetes (dated by TCRdb to the late 2010s). What the study reported, not specific to this receptor: A moderate but significant shortening of TCRB CDR3 length was observed in type 1 diabetes patients in all four CD4+ subsets.

The receptor library was made with the immunoSEQ multiplex PCR assay. The High Capacity cDNA Reverse Transcription Kit was used to reverse transcribe all of the isolated RNA, meaning that expressed TCRB transcripts were what got sequenced. The clones in this table, taken by TCRdb from immuneACCESS, are in-frame only. Not every clone is retained; where verified, under half of the shortfall comes from an unresolved V gene, and the cause of the rest is unknown. In all, the sample holds tens of thousands of clones, and about 70% of those were seen once. Together, the top ten hold around 1.1% of the sample. No antigens are known for them. Sequenced material: stem cell memory CD4+ T cells from blood. What this sample's cell subset or site label stands for: stem cell-like memory CD4+ T cells. Receptors originate from a woman aged 40 to 49 with type 1 diabetes.

The table lists this clone with a count of one. The chain joins TRBV28 to TRBJ2-3; perhaps TRBD2 as D (6 bases). Trimming took off 2 bases at V and 4 bases at J, with 16 bases between the two ends. The CDR3 length is 16 residues. Germline V CDR1 and CDR2: MDHEN, SYDVKM. The CDR3 sequence: CASSLRGLSGSDTQYF. For the CDR3, the DNA is TGTGCCAGCAGTTTACGAGGACTATCTGGCTCAGATACGCAGTATTTT.

The CDR3 sequence: CASSAGQALYEQYF. The CDR3 bases are TGTGCCAGCAGCGCCGGACAGGCCCTCTACGAGCAGTACTTC. The rearrangement joins TRBV9 to TRBJ2-7; 7 nucleotides align to TRBD1. Germline V lookup: CDR1 SGDLS, CDR2 YYNGEE. This CDR3 spans 14 amino acids. The trim removed 3 bases at V and 3 bases at J, leaving 6 bases unmatched.

CDR3 loop: CASSFYRWSDNEQFF. DNA for the CDR3: TGTGCCAGCAGCTTTTACAGGTGGTCTGACAATGAGCAGTTCTTC. The genes are TRBV7-8 and TRBJ2-1; D perhaps matches TRBD1 (5 bases). V lost 3 bases to trimming and J lost 5 bases, with 14 bases between them. The CDR3 runs 15 residues. Germline loops: CDR1 SGHVS, CDR2 FQNEAQ.

CDR3 coding DNA: TGCGCCAGCAGCCACGGGACTAGCGGGAGGGTGAATACGCAGTATTTT. It codes for CASSHGTSGRVNTQYF. The chain joins TRBV4-3 to TRBJ2-3; TRBD2 agrees at 16 bases. CDR1 is LGHNA and CDR2 is YSLEER in the germline V gene. After removal of 3 bases from V and 7 bases from J, the junction contained 4 bases not matched to a gene. The CDR3 contains 16 residues.

The rearrangement uses TRBV28 and TRBJ2-1; D gene unclear. Germline CDR1 MDHEN, CDR2 SYDVKM. The CDR3 sequence is 12 residues long. The V end was cut by 4 bases, the J end by 6 bases, with 7 bases between. CDR3 sequence: CASSSVINEQFF. The CDR3, as DNA: TGTGCCAGCAGTTCGGTAATCAATGAGCAGTTCTTC.

This clone was counted once. At one end the junction does not follow the germline gene, possibly because of a read error. V gene TRBV7-7 combines with J gene TRBJ2-2, with D possibly being TRBD1 (5 bases). CDR1 is SSHAT, CDR2 FNYEAQ, per germline (reference sequence). The CDR3 runs 14 residues. The CDR3: CASSPTGVTGELFF. CDR3 nucleotide sequence: TGTGCTAGCAGCCCCACAGGAGTCACCGGGGAGCTGTTTTTT.

The chain combines TRBV4-1 with TRBJ1-4, with D unresolved. Germline V lookup: CDR1 MGHRA, CDR2 YSYEKL. Deletions cut 1 base from V and 5 bases from J, with 8 bases between. This CDR3 contains 14 residues. The CDR3 loop reads CASSQATGNEKLFF. The DNA of the CDR3 is TGCGCCAGCAGCCAAGCAACGGGGAATGAAAAACTGTTTTTT.

The chain links TRBV4-1 to TRBJ2-1, with 7 bases aligning to TRBD2. Trimming at V came to 0 bases and at J to 10 bases, leaving 9 bases not matched to a gene. CDR1 and CDR2 from the germline V gene are MGHRA and YSYEKL. CDR3 size: 15 residues. The CDR3 reads CASSQDSGLVREQFF. CDR3 sequence (DNA): TGCGCCAGCAGCCAAGATAGTGGACTAGTCAGGGAGCAGTTCTTC.

The table lists this clone with a count of one. The chain couples TRBV7-2 to TRBJ1-1; perhaps TRBD1 as D (6 bases). The V end lost 8 bases, the J end lost 12 bases, and 16 bases lay between the germline ends. Germline V lookup: CDR1 SGHTA, CDR2 FQGNSA. The CDR3 is made up of 11 amino acids. The CDR3 sequence is CASAHPTGTFF. The DNA for the CDR3 is TGTGCCAGCGCCCATCCCACAGGGACTTTCTTT. Drawing the rest from reference TRBV7-2 and TRBJ1-1, the complete variable domain is GAGVSQSPSNKVTEKGKDVELRCDPISGHTALYWYRQSLGQGLEFLIYFQGNSAPDKSGLPSDRFSAERTGGSVSTLTIQRTQQEDSAVYLCASAHPTGTFFGQGTRLTVV.

In its sample, this clone was seen a few times. This rearrangement joins TRBV25-1 to TRBJ1-2; D not resolved. Trimming took 5 bases from V and 3 from J, leaving 16 bases between them. The CDR3 runs to 15 residues. Per germline, CDR1 MGHDK and CDR2 SYGVNS. The CDR3 nucleotides read TGTGCCAGCAGTACTACCCGGGATCTACACTATGGCTACACCTTC. It specifies CASSTTRDLHYGYTF.

V gene TRBV19 combines with J gene TRBJ2-7, with D perhaps TRBD1 (6 bases). Trimming cost V 4 bases and J 5 bases, with 9 bases left between them. Germline lookup yields CDR1 LNHDA and CDR2 SQIVND (reference sequence). The CDR3 runs 12 residues. The CDR3 region is CASSRQGNEQYF. DNA of the CDR3: TGTGCCAGTAGTAGGCAGGGGAACGAGCAGTACTTC. The full variable domain, completed using reference TRBV19 and TRBJ2-7, is DGGITQSPKYLFRKEGQNVTLSCEQNLNHDAMYWYRQDPGQGLRLIYYSQIVNDFQKGDIAEGYSVSREKKESFPLTVTSAQKNPTAFYLCASSRQGNEQYFGPGTRLTVT.

The chain has TRBV5-6 and TRBJ2-7, with D tentatively TRBD1 (5 bases). The CDR3 length is 12 residues. Germline V gene sequence: CDR1 SGHDT, CDR2 YYEEEE. Trimming stripped 4 bases from V and 3 bases from J, with 8 bases between. CDR3 in DNA: TGTGCCAGCAGCCATGACAGCTACGAGCAGTACTTC. The encoded protein is CASSHDSYEQYF.

This clone was counted a single time. As DNA, the CDR3 is TGCGCCAGCAGCCAAGAGGAACGTAATTCACCCCTCCACTTT. Amino acids: CASSQEERNSPLHF. The V gene is TRBV5-1, the J gene TRBJ1-6; D gene uncertain. The germline V gene has CDR1 SGHRS and CDR2 YFSETQ. The CDR3 covers 14 residues. V lost 4 bases to trimming and J lost 6 bases, with 11 bases between them. Variable domain in full (rest from reference TRBV5-1 and TRBJ1-6): KAGVTQTPRYLIKTRGQQVTLSCSPISGHRSVSWYQQTPGQGLQFLFEYFSETQRNKGNFPGRFSGRQFSNSRSEMNVSTLELGDSALYLCASSQEERNSPLHFGNGTRLTVT.

The chain couples TRBV7-3 to TRBJ2-5, with a possible D match to TRBD1 (6 bases). CDR3 length: 16 amino acids. Per the germline V gene, CDR1 is SGHTA and CDR2 is FQGTGA. The V and J ends lost 0 bases and 4 bases respectively, with 15 bases between them. The CDR3 reads CASSLTTLQGRETQYF. In nucleotides, the CDR3 is TGTGCCAGCAGCTTAACGACCTTACAGGGTAGAGAGACCCAGTACTTC. Variable domain in full (rest from reference TRBV7-3 and TRBJ2-5): GAGVSQTPSNKVTEKGKYVELRCDPISGHTALYWYRQSLGQGPEFLIYFQGTGAADDSGLPNDRFFAVRPEGSVSTLKIQRTERGDSAVYLCASSLTTLQGRETQYFGPGTRLLVL.

There are a few counts of this clone. The chain links TRBV7-2 to TRBJ1-5, with 7 positions matching TRBD1. The CDR3 contains 14 residues. Germline V gives CDR1 SGHTA, CDR2 FQGNSA. Losses at the gene ends were 5 bases for V and 2 bases for J; bases not matched to a gene: 3. This CDR3 is CASSLGQGNQPQHF. CDR3 DNA: TGTGCCAGCAGCCTCGGACAGGGCAATCAGCCCCAGCATTTT.

V gene TRBV4-1 combines with J gene TRBJ1-1; D not certain. V shed 3 bases and J shed 5 bases, with 13 bases lying between them. The CDR3 runs to 14 residues. Germline CDR1 is MGHRA and CDR2 is YSYEKL. The CDR3 spells CASSHGSLQTEAFF. The CDR3 coding sequence is TGCGCCAGCAGCCACGGGTCCCTTCAGACTGAAGCTTTCTTT.

The chain employs TRBV7-8 and TRBJ2-7; perhaps TRBD2 as D (5 bases). The CDR3 has 16 residues. The ends were cut back, 0 bases at V and 7 bases at J, with 19 bases in the middle. Looked up from germline, CDR1 is SGHVS and CDR2 is FQNEAQ. CDR3 sequence: CASSLAGPGIPLEQYF. The CDR3 nucleotides read TGTGCCAGCAGCTTAGCCGGCCCGGGAATCCCACTGGAGCAGTACTTC.

V usage is TRBV4-1 and J usage is TRBJ2-1, with a tentative D call TRBD2 (5 bases). The CDR3 totals 20 residues. Trimming left V 4 bases short and J 4 bases short, with 29 bases between. Per germline, CDR1 MGHRA and CDR2 YSYEKL. The CDR3 reads CASSPYKPRTGVQPYNEQFF. The DNA of the CDR3 is TGCGCCAGCAGCCCCTACAAGCCACGGACTGGAGTACAACCTTACAATGAGCAGTTCTTC.

The rearrangement links TRBV4-1 to TRBJ2-1; 10 nucleotides align to TRBD2. The germline V gene has CDR1 MGHRA and CDR2 YSYEKL. V lost 3 bases and J lost 0; bases outside the gene matches: 5. CDR3 length equals 17 residues. The CDR3: CASSQGRLAGSYNEQFF. The CDR3 DNA is TGCGCCAGCAGCCAGGGCAGACTAGCGGGCTCCTACAATGAGCAGTTCTTC.

This clone was counted a few times. The rearrangement uses TRBV29-1 and TRBJ2-1; tentatively, D is TRBD1 (5 bases). From germline, CDR1 is SQVTM and CDR2 ANQGSEA. V was cut by 5 bases and J by 3 bases, with 11 bases left in between. This CDR3 has 13 amino acids. The CDR3 protein is CSVTGEIYNEQFF. CDR3 nucleotides: TGCAGCGTTACAGGTGAAATCTACAATGAGCAGTTCTTC.

This clone was counted a few times. Compared with germline, one end of the junction differs, possibly owing to a read error. The chain uses TRBV7-7 and TRBJ2-1; 9 bases line up with TRBD1. CDR1 SSHAT and CDR2 FNYEAQ come from the germline V gene (reference sequence). This CDR3 spans 13 amino acids. The CDR3 is CASSRDRDNEQFF. As DNA, the CDR3 is TGTGCTAGCAGCCGGGACAGGGATAATGAGCAGTTCTTC.

The V call is TRBV28, the J call TRBJ2-7; possibly TRBD1 for D (6 bases). Germline V gives CDR1 MDHEN, CDR2 SYDVKM. This CDR3 spans 13 amino acids. V lost 3 bases, J lost 2 bases, and 8 bases lay in between. The DNA of the CDR3 is TGTGCCAGCAGTTTGGACAGCGCCTACGAGCAGTACTTC. Protein sequence: CASSLDSAYEQYF.

The genes are TRBV5-1 and TRBJ2-7; TRBD1 is a possible D gene (5 bases). The CDR3 totals 12 residues. In germline, CDR1 is SGHRS, CDR2 YFSETQ. Trimming left V 4 bases short and J 3 bases short, with 8 bases between. DNA of the CDR3: TGCGCCAGCAGCGTCGACAGCTACGAGCAGTACTTC. As protein: CASSVDSYEQYF.

The CDR3: CASSVGPGQASPLHF. The CDR3 bases are TGTGCCAGCAGCGTAGGTCCAGGGCAGGCCTCACCCCTCCACTTT. The chain recombines TRBV9 with TRBJ1-6; TRBD1 might be the D (5 bases). CDR3 size: 15 residues. The V gene lost 0 bases and the J gene lost 10 bases, with 14 bases spanning the gap. The germline V gene encodes CDR1 SGDLS and CDR2 YYNGEE.

The chain uses TRBV6-1 and TRBJ1-5; a possible D gene is TRBD1 (6 bases). Germline V gene lookup returns CDR1 MNHNS and CDR2 SASEGT. Deletions cut 5 bases from V and 2 bases from J, with 13 bases between. The CDR3 extends over 15 amino acids. CDR3 loop: CASSFGAGGNQPQHF. The CDR3 bases are TGTGCCAGCAGTTTCGGGGCAGGGGGCAATCAGCCCCAGCATTTT.

The CDR3: CASRFQDSSYNEQFF. CDR3 nucleotide sequence: TGTGCCAGCAGATTCCAGGACTCCTCCTACAATGAGCAGTTCTTC. The rearrangement links TRBV6-5 to TRBJ2-1; D perhaps matches TRBD2 (5 bases). V lost 6 bases to trimming and J lost 0 bases, with 12 bases between them. The germline V gene has CDR1 MNHEY and CDR2 SVGAGI. The CDR3 sequence is 15 residues long.

The chain joins TRBV19 to TRBJ1-5, with 7 bases that match TRBD1. The CDR3 loop spans 15 amino acids. The trim removed 8 bases at V and 4 bases at J, leaving 11 bases unmatched. Germline-derived CDR1 and CDR2 are LNHDA and SQIVND (reference sequence). The CDR3 here is CASGARQGGNQPQHF. The CDR3 DNA follows: TGTGCCAGTGGGGCAAGACAGGGCGGGAATCAGCCCCAGCATTTT.

This chain links TRBV7-2 with TRBJ1-5, with D possibly matching TRBD1 (5 bases). CDR3 size: 16 residues. The germline V and J ends were trimmed by 4 bases and 3 bases, with 16 bases remaining between them. The V gene's germline CDR1 is SGHTA and CDR2 FQGNSA. The CDR3: CASSSFLGQFNQPQHF. CDR3 DNA sequence: TGTGCCAGCAGCTCTTTCCTGGGGCAGTTCAATCAGCCCCAGCATTTT.

This chain connects TRBV4-3 to TRBJ2-2, with D perhaps matching TRBD1 (6 bases). V was cut by 3 bases and J by 6 bases, with 14 bases left in between. The germline CDR1 and CDR2 sequences are LGHNA and YSLEER. This CDR3 is 15 amino acids long. The CDR3 sequence: CASSQSLQGAGELFF. The CDR3 DNA follows: TGCGCCAGCAGCCAGTCCCTACAGGGAGCCGGGGAGCTGTTTTTT.

This clone has a handful of counts. This rearrangement joins TRBV28 to TRBJ1-1; 11 bases align to TRBD1. CDR3 length equals 15 residues. Germline V gives CDR1 MDHEN, CDR2 SYDVKM. V lost 6 bases, J lost 4 bases, and 7 bases stayed unmatched. The CDR3 bases are TGTGCCAGCAGCCCTGGACAGGGGGCGGCCACTGAAGCTTTCTTT. Encoded protein: CASSPGQGAATEAFF.